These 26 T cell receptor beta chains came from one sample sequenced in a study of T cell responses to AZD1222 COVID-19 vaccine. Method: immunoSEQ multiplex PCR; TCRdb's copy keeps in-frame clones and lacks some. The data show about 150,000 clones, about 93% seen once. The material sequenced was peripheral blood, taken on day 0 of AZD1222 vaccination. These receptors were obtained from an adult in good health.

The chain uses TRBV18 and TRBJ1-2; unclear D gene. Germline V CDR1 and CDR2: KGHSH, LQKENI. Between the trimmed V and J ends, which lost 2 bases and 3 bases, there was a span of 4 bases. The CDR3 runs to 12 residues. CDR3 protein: CASSPDYYGYTF. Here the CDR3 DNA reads TGTGCCAGCTCACCAGACTACTATGGCTACACCTTC.

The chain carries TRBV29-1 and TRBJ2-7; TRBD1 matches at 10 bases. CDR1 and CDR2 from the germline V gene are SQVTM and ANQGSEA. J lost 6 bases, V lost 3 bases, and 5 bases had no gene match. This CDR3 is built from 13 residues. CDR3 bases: TGCAGCGTTGACGGGACAGGGGATGGCGAGCAGTACTTC. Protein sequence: CSVDGTGDGEQYF.

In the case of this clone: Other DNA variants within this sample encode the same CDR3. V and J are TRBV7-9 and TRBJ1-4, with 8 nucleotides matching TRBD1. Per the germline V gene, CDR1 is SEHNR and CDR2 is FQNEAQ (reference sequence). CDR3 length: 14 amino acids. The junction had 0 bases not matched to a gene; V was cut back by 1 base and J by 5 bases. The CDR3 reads CASSLGTGNEKLFF. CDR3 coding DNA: TGTGCCAGCAGCTTAGGGACAGGGAATGAAAAACTGTTTTTT.

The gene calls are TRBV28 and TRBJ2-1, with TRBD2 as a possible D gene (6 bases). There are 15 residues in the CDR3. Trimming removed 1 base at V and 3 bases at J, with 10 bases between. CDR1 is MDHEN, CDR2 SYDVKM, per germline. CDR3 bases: TGTGCCAGCAGTTTATCGGGAGAGCTCTACAATGAGCAGTTCTTC. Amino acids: CASSLSGELYNEQFF.

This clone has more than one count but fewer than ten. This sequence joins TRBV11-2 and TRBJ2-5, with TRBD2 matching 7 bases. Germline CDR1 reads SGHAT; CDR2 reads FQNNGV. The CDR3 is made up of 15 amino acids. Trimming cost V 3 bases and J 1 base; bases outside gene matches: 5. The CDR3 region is CASSLGGRIQETQYF. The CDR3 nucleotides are TGTGCCAGCAGCTTGGGGGGGAGGATCCAAGAGACCCAGTACTTC.

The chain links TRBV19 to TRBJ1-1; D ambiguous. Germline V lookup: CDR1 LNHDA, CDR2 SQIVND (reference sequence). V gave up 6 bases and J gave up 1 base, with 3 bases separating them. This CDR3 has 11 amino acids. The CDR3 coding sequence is TGTGCCAGTAGGGAGAACACTGAAGCTTTCTTT. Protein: CASRENTEAFF.

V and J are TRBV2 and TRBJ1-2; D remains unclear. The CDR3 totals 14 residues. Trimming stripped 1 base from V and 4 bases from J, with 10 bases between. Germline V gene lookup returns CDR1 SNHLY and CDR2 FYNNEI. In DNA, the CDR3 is TGTGCCAGCAGTGAAGATGGAGTCGGCTATGGCTACACCTTC. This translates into CASSEDGVGYGYTF.

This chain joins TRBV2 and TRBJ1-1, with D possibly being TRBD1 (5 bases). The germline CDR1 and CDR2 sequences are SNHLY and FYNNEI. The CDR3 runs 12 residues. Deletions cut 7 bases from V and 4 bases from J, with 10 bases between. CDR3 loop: CASTLGGTEAFF. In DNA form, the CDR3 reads TGTGCCAGCACCCTGGGGGGCACTGAAGCTTTCTTT. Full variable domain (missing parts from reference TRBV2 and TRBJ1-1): EPEVTQTPSHQVTQMGQEVILRCVPISNHLYFYWYRQILGQKVEFLVSFYNNEISEKSEIFDDQFSVERPDGSNFTLKIRSTKLEDSAMYFCASTLGGTEAFFGQGTRLTVV.

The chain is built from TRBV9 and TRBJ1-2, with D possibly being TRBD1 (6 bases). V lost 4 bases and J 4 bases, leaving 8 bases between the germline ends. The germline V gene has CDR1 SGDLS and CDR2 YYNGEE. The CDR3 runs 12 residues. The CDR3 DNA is TGTGCCAGCAGCATGACAGGCTATGGCTACACCTTC. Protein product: CASSMTGYGYTF. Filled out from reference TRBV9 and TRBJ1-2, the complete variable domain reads DSGVTQTPKHLITATGQRVTLRCSPRSGDLSVYWYQQSLDQGLQFLIQYYNGEERAKGNILERFSAQQFPDLHSELNLSSLELGDSALYFCASSMTGYGYTFGSGTRLTVV.

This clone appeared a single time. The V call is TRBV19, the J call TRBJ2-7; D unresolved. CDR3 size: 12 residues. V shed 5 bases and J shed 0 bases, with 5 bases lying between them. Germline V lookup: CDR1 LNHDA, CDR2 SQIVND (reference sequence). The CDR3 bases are TGTGCCAGTAGTGGGCACTCCTACGAGCAGTACTTC. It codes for CASSGHSYEQYF.

This chain's CDR3 is CASSIPAGGYGYTF. CDR3 nucleotides: TGTGCCAGCAGTATTCCCGCAGGGGGCTATGGCTACACCTTC. The rearrangement uses TRBV28 and TRBJ1-2; 7 bases align to TRBD1. The V segment lost 5 bases and the J segment 4 bases; nucleotides outside the gene matches: 7. CDR1 and CDR2 (germline): MDHEN, SYDVKM. The CDR3 has 14 amino acids.

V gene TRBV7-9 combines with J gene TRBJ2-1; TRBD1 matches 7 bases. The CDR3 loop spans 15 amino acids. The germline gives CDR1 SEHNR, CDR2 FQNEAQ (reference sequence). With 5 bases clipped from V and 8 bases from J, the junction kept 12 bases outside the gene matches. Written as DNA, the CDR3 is TGTGCCAGCAGCCCATGGGGACAGAGGATGGATGAGCAGTTCTTC. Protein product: CASSPWGQRMDEQFF.

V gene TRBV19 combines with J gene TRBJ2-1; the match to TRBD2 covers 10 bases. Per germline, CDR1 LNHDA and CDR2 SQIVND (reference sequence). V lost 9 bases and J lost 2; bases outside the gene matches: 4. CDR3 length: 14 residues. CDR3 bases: TGTGCCAGGAATAGCGGGAGGACCTACAATGAGCAGTTCTTC. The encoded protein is CARNSGRTYNEQFF.

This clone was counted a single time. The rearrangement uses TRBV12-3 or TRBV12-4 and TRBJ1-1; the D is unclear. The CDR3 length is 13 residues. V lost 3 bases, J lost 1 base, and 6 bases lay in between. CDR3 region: CASSFPPNTEAFF. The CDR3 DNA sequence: TGTGCCAGCAGTTTCCCCCCGAACACTGAAGCTTTCTTT.

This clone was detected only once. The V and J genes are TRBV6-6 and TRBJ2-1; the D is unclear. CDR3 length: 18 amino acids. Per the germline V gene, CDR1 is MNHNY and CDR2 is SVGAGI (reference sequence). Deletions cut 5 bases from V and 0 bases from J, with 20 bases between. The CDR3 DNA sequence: TGTGCCAGCAGTCCCCCCGTATTAGCAGATCTCTCCTACAATGAGCAGTTCTTC. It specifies CASSPPVLADLSYNEQFF.

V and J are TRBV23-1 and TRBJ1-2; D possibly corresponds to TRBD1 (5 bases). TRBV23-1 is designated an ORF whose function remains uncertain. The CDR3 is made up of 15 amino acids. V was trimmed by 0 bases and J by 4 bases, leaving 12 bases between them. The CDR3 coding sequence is TGCGCCAGCAGTCAATCAGGAGGGGCCCCCTATGGCTACACCTTC. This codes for CASSQSGGAPYGYTF.

This CDR3 is CASSEWWHGRGQPQHF. For the CDR3, the DNA is TGTGCCAGCAGTGAATGGTGGCACGGCCGAGGCCAGCCCCAGCATTTT. The V call is TRBV2, the J call TRBJ1-5; D uncertain. V lost 2 bases and J 7 bases, leaving 18 bases between the germline ends. This CDR3 spans 16 amino acids. The germline CDR1 and CDR2 sequences are SNHLY and FYNNEI.

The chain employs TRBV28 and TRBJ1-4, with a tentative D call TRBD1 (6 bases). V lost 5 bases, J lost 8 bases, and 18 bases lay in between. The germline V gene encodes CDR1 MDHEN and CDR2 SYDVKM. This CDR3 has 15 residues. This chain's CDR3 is CASSIYREKEEKLFF. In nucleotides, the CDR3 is TGTGCCAGCAGTATATACAGGGAAAAGGAGGAAAAACTGTTTTTT.

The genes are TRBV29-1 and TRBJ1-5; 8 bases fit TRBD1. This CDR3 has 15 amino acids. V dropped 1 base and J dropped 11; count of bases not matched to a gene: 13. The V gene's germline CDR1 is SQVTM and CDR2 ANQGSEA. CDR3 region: CSVEVSGTGGEAQHF. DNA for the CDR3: TGCAGCGTTGAAGTTTCTGGGACAGGCGGGGAGGCCCAGCATTTT.

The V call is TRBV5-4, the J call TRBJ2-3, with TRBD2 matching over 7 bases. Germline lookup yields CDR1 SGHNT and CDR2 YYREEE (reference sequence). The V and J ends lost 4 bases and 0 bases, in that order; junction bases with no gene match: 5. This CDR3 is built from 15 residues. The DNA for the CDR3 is TGTGCCAGCAGCGGCAATAGCGGGAGCACAGATACGCAGTATTTT. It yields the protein CASSGNSGSTDTQYF.

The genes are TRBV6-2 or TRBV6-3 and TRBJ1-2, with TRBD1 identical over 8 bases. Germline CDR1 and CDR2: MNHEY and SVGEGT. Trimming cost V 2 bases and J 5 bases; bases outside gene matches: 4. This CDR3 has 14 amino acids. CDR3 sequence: CASSYGDRTYGYTF. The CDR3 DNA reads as TGTGCCAGCAGTTACGGGGACAGGACTTATGGCTACACCTTC.

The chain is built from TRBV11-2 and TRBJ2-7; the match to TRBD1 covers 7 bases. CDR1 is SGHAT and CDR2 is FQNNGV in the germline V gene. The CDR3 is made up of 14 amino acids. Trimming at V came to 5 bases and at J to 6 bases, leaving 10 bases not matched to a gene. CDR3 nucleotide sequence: TGTGCCAGCAGCATCCGACAGGGTGTGGGCGAGCAGTACTTC. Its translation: CASSIRQGVGEQYF.

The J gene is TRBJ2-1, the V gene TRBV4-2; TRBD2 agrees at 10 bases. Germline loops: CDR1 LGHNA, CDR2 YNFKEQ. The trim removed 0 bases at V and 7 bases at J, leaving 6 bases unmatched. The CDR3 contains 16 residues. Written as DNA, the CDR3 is TGTGCCAGCAGCCAAGAGGCTAGCGGGAGTCTAAATGAGCAGTTCTTC. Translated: CASSQEASGSLNEQFF.

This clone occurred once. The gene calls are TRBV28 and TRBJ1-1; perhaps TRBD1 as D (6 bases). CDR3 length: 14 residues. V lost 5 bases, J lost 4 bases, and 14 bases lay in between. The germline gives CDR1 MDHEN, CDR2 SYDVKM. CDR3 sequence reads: CASSRDRLGTEAFF. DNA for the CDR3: TGTGCCAGCAGTCGCGACAGGTTGGGCACTGAAGCTTTCTTT.

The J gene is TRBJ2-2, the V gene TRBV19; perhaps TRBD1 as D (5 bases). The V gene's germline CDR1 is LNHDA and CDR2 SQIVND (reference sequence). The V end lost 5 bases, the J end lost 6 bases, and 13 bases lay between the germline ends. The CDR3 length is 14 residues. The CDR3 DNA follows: TGTGCCAGTAGTCTTACCTGGGGCGCCGGGGAGCTGTTTTTT. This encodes CASSLTWGAGELFF.

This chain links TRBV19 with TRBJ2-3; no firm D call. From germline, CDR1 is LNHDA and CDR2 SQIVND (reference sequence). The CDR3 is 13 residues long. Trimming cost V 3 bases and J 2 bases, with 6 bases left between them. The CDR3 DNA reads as TGTGCCAGTAGTATCGGACCCACAGATACGCAGTATTTT. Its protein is CASSIGPTDTQYF.